This T cell receptor beta chain came from a study of cytomegalovirus exposure and HLA in healthy donors. V was clipped by 11 bases and J by 3 bases; unmatched bases: 6. This CDR3 is 12 amino acids long. CDR1 LNHDA and CDR2 SQIVND come from the germline V gene (reference sequence). PCR amplification relied on 60 Vbeta primers (plus 13 Jbeta primers). Libraries were prepared by immunoSEQ multiplex PCR; TCRdb keeps only in-frame clonotypes and omits some of them. In the table there are around 200,000 clones, about 80% of which are singletons. This clonotype was obtained from a boy aged 5-17 years in good health and CMV-seronegative. Sample: PBMCs. The chain recombines TRBV19 with TRBJ1-2; 7 bases fit TRBD1. The CDR3 sequence is CAAQGVDYGYTF. CDR3 DNA: TGTGCCGCGCAGGGGGTAGACTATGGCTACACCTTC.